The sequence of this TCR beta chain was determined in a study of cytomegalovirus exposure and HLA in healthy donors. V was pared by 4 bases and J by 5 bases, with 5 bases of the junction left unmatched. This CDR3 contains 16 residues. Germline CDR1 is MNHNS and CDR2 is SASEGT. PCR amplification relied on 60 Vbeta primers (plus 13 Jbeta primers). Clones were sequenced by immunoSEQ multiplex PCR, and TCRdb holds only the in-frame ones, with some missing. The sample includes more than 85,000 clones, 65% to 85% of them seen just once. The V gene is TRBV6-1, the J gene TRBJ2-5; 15 positions match TRBD2. The clonotype was recovered from a man aged 25-45 years in good health and CMV-seropositive. Source material: PBMCs. CDR3 coding DNA: TGTGCCAGCAGTGTGGGGACTAGCGGGGGGCGGGAGACCCAGTACTTC. The encoded protein is CASSVGTSGGRETQYF.